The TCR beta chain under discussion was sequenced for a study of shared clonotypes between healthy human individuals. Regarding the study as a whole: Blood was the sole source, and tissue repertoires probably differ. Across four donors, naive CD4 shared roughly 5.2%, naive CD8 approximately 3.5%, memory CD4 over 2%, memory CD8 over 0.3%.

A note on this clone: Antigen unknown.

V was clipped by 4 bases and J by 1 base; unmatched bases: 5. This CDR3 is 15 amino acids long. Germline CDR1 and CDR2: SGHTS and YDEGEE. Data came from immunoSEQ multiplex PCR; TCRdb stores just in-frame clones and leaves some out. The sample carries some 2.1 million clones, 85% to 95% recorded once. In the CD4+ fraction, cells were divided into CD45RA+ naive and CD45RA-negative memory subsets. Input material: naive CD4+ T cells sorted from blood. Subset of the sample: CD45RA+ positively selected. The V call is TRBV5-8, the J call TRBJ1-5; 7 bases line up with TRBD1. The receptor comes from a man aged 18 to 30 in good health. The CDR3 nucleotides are TGTGCCAGCAGCCGACGACAGGGCAGCAATCAGCCCCAGCATTTT. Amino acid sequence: CASSRRQGSNQPQHF.